These 15 T cell receptor beta chains were sequenced from one sample in a study of blood T cell repertoires in COVID-19. Assay: immunoSEQ multiplex PCR; the TCRdb copy retains only in-frame clones and omits some. The sample includes about 160,000 clones, around 74% of them seen just once. Input material: peripheral blood. The receptors were gathered from a woman aged 60-75 years with COVID-19, enrolled during active disease.

The V and J genes are TRBV6-5 and TRBJ2-5; 7 nucleotides align to TRBD2. The CDR3 runs 16 residues. CDR1 is MNHEY and CDR2 is SVGAGI in the germline V gene. V was pared by 3 bases and J by 3 bases, with 10 bases of the junction left unmatched. The CDR3 sequence: CASSYSPAGTKETQYF. As DNA, the CDR3 is TGTGCCAGCAGTTATTCCCCCGCCGGGACTAAAGAGACCCAGTACTTC.

This clone was observed a single time. The chain combines TRBV29-1 with TRBJ2-5, with TRBD2 as a possible D gene (6 bases). Trimming left V 4 bases short and J 1 base short, with 10 bases between. The CDR3 runs 13 residues. In germline, CDR1 is SQVTM, CDR2 ANQGSEA. The CDR3: CSVVRTTQETQYF. The CDR3 nucleotides read TGCAGCGTTGTACGGACTACCCAAGAGACCCAGTACTTC.

This clone was observed once. The chain combines TRBV7-8 with TRBJ1-5; no clear D. Trimming removed 3 bases at V and 3 bases at J, with 21 bases between. The V gene's germline CDR1 is SGHVS and CDR2 FQNEAQ. The CDR3 has 18 amino acids. The CDR3 DNA reads TGTGCCAGCAGCTTCGAGACTATGTCGTATCTTGTCAATCAGCCCCAGCATTTT. Its translation: CASSFETMSYLVNQPQHF.

This rearrangement joins TRBV29-1 to TRBJ2-5; 15 nucleotides match TRBD2. Germline-derived CDR1 and CDR2 are SQVTM and ANQGSEA. This CDR3 comprises 16 residues. The J segment lost 5 bases and the V segment lost 4 bases, leaving 8 bases of the junction unmatched. The CDR3 DNA is TGCAGCGTTGGGTACGGACTAGCGGGAGGGAGGGAGACCCAGTACTTC. Translation: CSVGYGLAGGRETQYF.

There are a few counts of this clone. The chain carries TRBV9 and TRBJ2-7; D possibly corresponds to TRBD1 (6 bases). This CDR3 spans 15 amino acids. The V gene's germline CDR1 is SGDLS and CDR2 YYNGEE. Between the trimmed V and J ends, which lost 0 bases and 2 bases, there was a span of 12 bases. CDR3 in amino acids: CASSVGAGATYEQYF. The CDR3 DNA sequence: TGTGCCAGCAGCGTAGGGGCAGGGGCTACCTACGAGCAGTACTTC.

The chain has TRBV28 and TRBJ1-5; unclear D gene. The CDR3 sequence is 12 residues long. With 2 bases removed from V and 6 bases from J, the gap between germline ends came to 5 bases. Per the germline V gene, CDR1 is MDHEN and CDR2 is SYDVKM. CDR3 nucleotide sequence: TGTGCCAGCAGTTTAGGAGGTCAGCCCCAGCATTTT. It translates to CASSLGGQPQHF.

The rearrangement uses TRBV27 and TRBJ2-5, with 10 bases that match TRBD2. V lost 2 bases to trimming and J lost 7 bases; unmatched junction nucleotides: 10. CDR3 length equals 16 residues. The germline CDR1 and CDR2 sequences are MNHEY and SMNVEV (reference sequence). CDR3 protein: CASSLDRAGGPGTQYF. The CDR3 region has the DNA TGTGCCAGCAGTTTAGACCGAGCGGGAGGGCCCGGGACCCAGTACTTC.

This chain connects TRBV9 to TRBJ2-1; perhaps TRBD1 as D (6 bases). This CDR3 is built from 15 residues. Trimming left V 2 bases short and J 1 base short, with 10 bases between. Germline CDR1 reads SGDLS; CDR2 reads YYNGEE. The chain's CDR3 is CASSVVGQSYNEQFF. The CDR3, as DNA: TGTGCCAGCAGCGTCGTAGGACAGTCCTACAATGAGCAGTTCTTC.

The rearrangement uses TRBV24-1 and TRBJ1-2; the D gene is possibly TRBD1 (6 bases). Germline values: CDR1 KGHDR, CDR2 SFDVKD. Trimming removed 5 bases at V and 8 bases at J, with 23 bases between. The CDR3 runs 16 residues. CDR3 bases: TGTGCCACCAGTGCCCTAGAAGGGGGAAAAGGCTGGGGCTACACCTTC. Amino acid sequence: CATSALEGGKGWGYTF.

This clone was counted once. V and J are TRBV5-6 and TRBJ1-1, with D hard to call. Germline values: CDR1 SGHDT, CDR2 YYEEEE. V was trimmed by 0 bases and J by 2 bases, leaving 8 bases between them. The length of the CDR3 is 14 residues. The CDR3 loop is CASSLAVANTEAFF. CDR3 nucleotides: TGTGCCAGCAGCTTGGCCGTGGCCAACACTGAAGCTTTCTTT. Together with reference TRBV5-6 and TRBJ1-1, the CDR3 gives the full variable domain: DAGVTQSPTHLIKTRGQQVTLRCSPKSGHDTVSWYQQALGQGPQFIFQYYEEEERQRGNFPDRFSGHQFPNYSSELNVNALLLGDSALYLCASSLAVANTEAFFGQGTRLTVV.

The chain recombines TRBV28 with TRBJ1-2; D not resolved. Germline CDR1 reads MDHEN; CDR2 reads SYDVKM. The CDR3 length is 11 residues. Trimming pared 5 bases from V and 6 bases from J, leaving 7 bases between. The CDR3 nucleotides read TGTGCCAGCAGTGGCATGGATGGCTACACCTTC. Its translation: CASSGMDGYTF.

The J gene is TRBJ2-2, the V gene TRBV24-1, with D unclear. This CDR3 is built from 14 residues. The germline gives CDR1 KGHDR, CDR2 SFDVKD. Trimming stripped 4 bases from V and 0 bases from J, with 5 bases between. CDR3 bases: TGTGCCACCAGTGAAGCGTCGAACACCGGGGAGCTGTTTTTT. Protein: CATSEASNTGELFF.

The chain joins TRBV5-5 to TRBJ2-3; possibly TRBD1 for D (6 bases). The germline gives CDR1 SGHKS, CDR2 YYEKEE (reference sequence). The CDR3 sequence is 15 residues long. The V and J ends lost 5 bases and 8 bases respectively, with 21 bases between them. For the CDR3, the DNA is TGTGCCAGCAGTCCTCCGGGACAATCTCGGGGTACGCAGTATTTT. Translating it yields CASSPPGQSRGTQYF.

This clone was counted a single time. In DNA, the CDR3 is TGTGCCAGCAGTGGAGAGGGTTTAACTTATGCCGGGGAGCTGTTTTTT. Encoded protein: CASSGEGLTYAGELFF. The rearrangement uses TRBV6-1 and TRBJ2-2; possibly TRBD2 for D (5 bases). This CDR3 has 16 amino acids. Germline V gives CDR1 MNHNS, CDR2 SASEGT. Trimming took 4 bases from V and 6 from J, leaving 18 bases between them.

This clone showed up just once. This chain joins TRBV3-1 (or the pseudogene TRBV3-2) and TRBJ1-5; 9 positions match TRBD1. V gave up 0 bases and J gave up 3 bases; unmatched junction bases: 6. The CDR3 has 17 residues. CDR1 and CDR2 from the germline V gene are LGHDT and YNNKEL (reference sequence). CDR3 sequence reads: CASSQEGGQGTNQPQHF. The CDR3 DNA reads TGTGCCAGCAGCCAAGAGGGGGGACAGGGTACCAATCAGCCCCAGCATTTT.